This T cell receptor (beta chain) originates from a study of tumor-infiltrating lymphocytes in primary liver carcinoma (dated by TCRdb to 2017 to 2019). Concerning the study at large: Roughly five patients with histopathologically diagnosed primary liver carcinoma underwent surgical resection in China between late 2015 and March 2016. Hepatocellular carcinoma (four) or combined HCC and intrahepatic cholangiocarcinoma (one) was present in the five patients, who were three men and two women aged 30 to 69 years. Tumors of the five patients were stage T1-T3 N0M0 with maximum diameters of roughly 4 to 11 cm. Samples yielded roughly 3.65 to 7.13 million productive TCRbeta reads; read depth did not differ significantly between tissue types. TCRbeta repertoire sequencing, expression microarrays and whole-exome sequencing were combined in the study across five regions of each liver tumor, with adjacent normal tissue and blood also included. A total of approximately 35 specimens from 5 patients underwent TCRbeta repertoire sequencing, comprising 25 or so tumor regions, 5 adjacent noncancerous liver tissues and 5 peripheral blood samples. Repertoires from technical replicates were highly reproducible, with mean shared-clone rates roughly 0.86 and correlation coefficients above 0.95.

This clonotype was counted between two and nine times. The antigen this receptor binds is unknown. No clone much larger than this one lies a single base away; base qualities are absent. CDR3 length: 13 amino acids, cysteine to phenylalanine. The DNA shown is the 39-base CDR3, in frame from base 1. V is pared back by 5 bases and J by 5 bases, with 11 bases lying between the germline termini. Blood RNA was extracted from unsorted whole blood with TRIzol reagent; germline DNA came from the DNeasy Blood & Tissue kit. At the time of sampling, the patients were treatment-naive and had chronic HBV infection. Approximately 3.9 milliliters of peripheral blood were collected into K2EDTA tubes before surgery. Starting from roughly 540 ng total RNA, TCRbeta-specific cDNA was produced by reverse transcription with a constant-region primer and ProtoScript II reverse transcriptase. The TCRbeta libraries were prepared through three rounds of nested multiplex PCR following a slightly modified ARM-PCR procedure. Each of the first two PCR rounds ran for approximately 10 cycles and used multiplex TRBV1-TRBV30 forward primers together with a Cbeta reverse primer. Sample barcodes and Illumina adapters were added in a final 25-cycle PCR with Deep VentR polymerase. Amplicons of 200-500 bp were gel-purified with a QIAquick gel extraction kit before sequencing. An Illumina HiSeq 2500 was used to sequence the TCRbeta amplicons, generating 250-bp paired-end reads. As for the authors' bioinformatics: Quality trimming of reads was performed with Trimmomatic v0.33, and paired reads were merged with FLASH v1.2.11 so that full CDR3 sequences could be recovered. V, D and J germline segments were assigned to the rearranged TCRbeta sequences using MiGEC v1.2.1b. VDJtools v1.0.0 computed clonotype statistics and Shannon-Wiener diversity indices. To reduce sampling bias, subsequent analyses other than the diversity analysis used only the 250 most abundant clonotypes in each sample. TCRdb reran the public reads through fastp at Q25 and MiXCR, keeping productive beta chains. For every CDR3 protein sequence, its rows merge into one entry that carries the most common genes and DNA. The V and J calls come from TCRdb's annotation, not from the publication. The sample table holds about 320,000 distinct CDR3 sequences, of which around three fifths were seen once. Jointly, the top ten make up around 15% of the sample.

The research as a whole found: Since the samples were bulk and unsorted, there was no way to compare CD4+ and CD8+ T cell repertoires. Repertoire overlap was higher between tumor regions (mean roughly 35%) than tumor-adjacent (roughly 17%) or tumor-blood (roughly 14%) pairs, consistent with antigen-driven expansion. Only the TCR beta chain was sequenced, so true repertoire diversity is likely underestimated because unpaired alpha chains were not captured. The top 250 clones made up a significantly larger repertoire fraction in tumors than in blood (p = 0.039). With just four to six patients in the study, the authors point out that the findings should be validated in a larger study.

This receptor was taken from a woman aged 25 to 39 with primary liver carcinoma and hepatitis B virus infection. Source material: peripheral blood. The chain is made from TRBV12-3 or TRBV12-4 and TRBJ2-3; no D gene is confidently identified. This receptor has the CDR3 CASSPLWGDTQYF. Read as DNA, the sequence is TGTGCCAGCAGTCCACTTTGGGGAGATACGCAGTATTTT.